The 27 T cell receptor beta chains presented below share a single source sample, sequenced in a study of blood T cell repertoires in COVID-19. Only in-frame clones appear in the TCRdb table, and some are missing; sequencing was by immunoSEQ multiplex PCR. The repertoire includes about 180,000 clones, 82% of them detected once, and approximately 10% sits in the top ten. What was sequenced was peripheral blood. These receptors were obtained from a woman of 80 years or more with active or convalescent COVID-19.

This chain connects TRBV7-3 to TRBJ2-5; the D gene is possibly TRBD1 (6 bases). CDR3 size: 13 residues. V was pared by 5 bases and J by 1 base, with 8 bases between. CDR1 SGHTA and CDR2 FQGTGA come from the germline V gene. In DNA form, the CDR3 reads TGTGCCAGCAGCCGGACAGCCCAAGAGACCCAGTACTTC. Protein product: CASSRTAQETQYF. The whole variable domain, remainder taken from reference TRBV7-3 and TRBJ2-5, is GAGVSQTPSNKVTEKGKYVELRCDPISGHTALYWYRQSLGQGPEFLIYFQGTGAADDSGLPNDRFFAVRPEGSVSTLKIQRTERGDSAVYLCASSRTAQETQYFGPGTRLLVL.

The genes are TRBV5-5 and TRBJ2-4; 7 bases fit TRBD1. Unmatched junction bases numbered 12, after V lost 2 bases and J lost 7 bases. Germline CDR1 reads SGHKS; CDR2 reads YYEKEE (reference sequence). CDR3 length: 16 amino acids. CDR3 sequence: CASSLRTGRSGNIQYF. The CDR3 DNA reads as TGTGCCAGCAGCTTAAGGACAGGAAGGTCAGGCAACATTCAGTACTTC.

This clone was counted a few times. In DNA form, the CDR3 reads TGTGCCAGCGCGGGAGAAACTAACTATGGCTACACCTTC. As protein: CASAGETNYGYTF. The V call is TRBV2, the J call TRBJ1-2, with unresolved D. CDR1 SNHLY and CDR2 FYNNEI come from the germline V gene. The V end lost 8 bases, the J end lost 0 bases, and 10 bases lay between the germline ends. The CDR3 loop spans 13 amino acids. The whole variable domain, remainder taken from reference TRBV2 and TRBJ1-2, is EPEVTQTPSHQVTQMGQEVILRCVPISNHLYFYWYRQILGQKVEFLVSFYNNEISEKSEIFDDQFSVERPDGSNFTLKIRSTKLEDSAMYFCASAGETNYGYTFGSGTRLTVV.

This clone was observed a single time. V gene TRBV27 combines with J gene TRBJ2-6; D possibly corresponds to TRBD1 (7 bases). The CDR3 sequence is 17 residues long. CDR1 MNHEY and CDR2 SMNVEV come from the germline V gene (reference sequence). V lost 5 bases and J 3 bases, leaving 17 bases between the germline ends. CDR3 sequence (DNA): TGTGCCAGCAGTACCCAGGGGGGCGCGGGTGGGGCCAACGTCCTGACTTTC. As protein: CASSTQGGAGGANVLTF.

The rearrangement links TRBV18 to TRBJ2-1, with a possible D match to TRBD2 (5 bases). Trimming took off 0 bases at V and 7 bases at J, with 10 bases between the two ends. CDR1 is KGHSH, CDR2 LQKENI, per germline. The CDR3 is 14 residues long. CDR3 sequence reads: CASSPPRGENEQFF. CDR3 in DNA: TGTGCCAGCTCACCACCCCGGGGTGAGAATGAGCAGTTCTTC.

The V call is TRBV9, the J call TRBJ1-1; a possible D gene is TRBD1 (5 bases). The CDR3 consists of 15 residues. In germline, CDR1 is SGDLS, CDR2 YYNGEE. V lost 1 base and J 3 bases, leaving 13 bases between the germline ends. Here the CDR3 reads CASSVWMGEDTEAFF. The DNA of the CDR3 is TGTGCCAGCAGCGTATGGATGGGGGAGGACACTGAAGCTTTCTTT.

This rearrangement joins TRBV25-1 to TRBJ2-2; 8 bases match TRBD1. CDR1 is MGHDK, CDR2 SYGVNS, per germline. V lost 2 bases, J lost 8 bases, and 7 bases stayed unmatched. This CDR3 has 15 amino acids. The CDR3 region is CASSEPGQGGGELFF. As DNA, the CDR3 is TGTGCCAGCAGTGAACCCGGACAGGGAGGAGGGGAGCTGTTTTTT.

The V and J genes are TRBV7-3 and TRBJ1-2; 11 bases line up with TRBD1. This CDR3 is 15 amino acids long. Germline values: CDR1 SGHTA, CDR2 FQGTGA. V lost 5 bases to trimming and J lost 8 bases; unmatched junction nucleotides: 10. Here the CDR3 DNA reads TGTGCCAGCAGCCCTACGGGACAGGGGGTAGGAGGCTACACCTTC. This codes for CASSPTGQGVGGYTF.

The chain couples TRBV2 to TRBJ1-1; TRBD1 matches at 8 bases. The J segment lost 4 bases and the V segment lost 4 bases, leaving 5 bases of the junction unmatched. CDR3 length: 14 amino acids. Germline CDR1 reads SNHLY; CDR2 reads FYNNEI. In nucleotides, the CDR3 is TGTGCCAGCAGTGGGGGCACAGGGGGCACTGAAGCTTTCTTT. Amino acids: CASSGGTGGTEAFF.

The chain links TRBV21-1 to TRBJ1-6; TRBD1, the table's D call, lacks a check against the DNA. TRBV21-1 represents a pseudogene. CDR3 size: 13 residues. The CDR3 here is CASSKGPIFSLHF. The CDR3, as DNA: TGTGCCAGCAGCAAGGGGCCTATTTTTAGCCTCCACTTT.

This clone occurred once. CDR3 amino acids: CASSDLVQREKQYF. The DNA for the CDR3 is TGCGCCAGCAGCGACCTGGTCCAGCGAGAGAAGCAGTACTTC. The chain uses TRBV10-1 and TRBJ2-7; no clear D. The length of the CDR3 is 14 residues. V was cut by 6 bases and J by 8 bases, with 20 bases left in between. The V gene's germline CDR1 is WNHNN and CDR2 SYGVQD (reference sequence).

This clone was picked up a small number of times. The chain has TRBV7-2 and TRBJ2-1, with 8 bases identical to TRBD2. The CDR3 covers 15 residues. V lost 3 bases, J lost 4 bases, and 5 bases stayed unmatched. Per germline, CDR1 SGHTA and CDR2 FQGNSA. The CDR3 region has the DNA TGTGCCAGCAGCTTGGCTAGCGGGCAATACAATGAGCAGTTCTTC. It codes for CASSLASGQYNEQFF. The complete variable domain, with remaining parts taken from reference TRBV7-2 and TRBJ2-1, reads GAGVSQSPSNKVTEKGKDVELRCDPISGHTALYWYRQSLGQGLEFLIYFQGNSAPDKSGLPSDRFSAERTGGSVSTLTIQRTQQEDSAVYLCASSLASGQYNEQFFGPGTRLTVL.

The chain is built from TRBV10-1 and TRBJ1-1; D is possibly TRBD1 (5 bases). Germline CDR1 is WNHNN and CDR2 is SYGVQD (reference sequence). The CDR3 loop spans 13 amino acids. Between the trimmed V and J ends, which lost 2 bases and 9 bases, there was a span of 13 bases. This CDR3 reads CASSEGGTEKAFF. CDR3 in DNA: TGCGCCAGCAGTGAGGGGGGGACTGAAAAAGCTTTCTTT.

This sequence joins TRBV5-1 and TRBJ1-4; TRBD1 matches at 9 bases. Trimming cost V 1 base and J 6 bases; bases outside gene matches: 7. The CDR3 spans 16 residues. Looked up from germline, CDR1 is SGHRS and CDR2 is YFSETQ. CDR3 nucleotides: TGCGCCAGCAGCTTGATGGGGGGACAGGGCCATGAAAAACTGTTTTTT. This gives the protein CASSLMGGQGHEKLFF. Combining the CDR3 with reference TRBV5-1 and TRBJ1-4 gives the whole variable domain KAGVTQTPRYLIKTRGQQVTLSCSPISGHRSVSWYQQTPGQGLQFLFEYFSETQRNKGNFPGRFSGRQFSNSRSEMNVSTLELGDSALYLCASSLMGGQGHEKLFFGSGTQLSVL.

The chain carries TRBV5-1 and TRBJ2-1; 9 nucleotides line up with TRBD2. Germline V gives CDR1 SGHRS, CDR2 YFSETQ. V was clipped by 0 bases and J by 3 bases; unmatched bases: 13. This CDR3 is built from 19 residues. The CDR3 sequence is CASSLEGNSGSFLYNEQFF. For the CDR3, the DNA is TGCGCCAGCAGCTTGGAGGGGAATAGCGGGAGTTTTCTCTACAATGAGCAGTTCTTC.

The J gene is TRBJ2-3, the V gene TRBV18, with 8 bases matching TRBD2. The length of the CDR3 is 19 residues. Trimming cost V 5 bases and J 6 bases; bases outside gene matches: 22. Germline CDR1 and CDR2: KGHSH and LQKENI. This CDR3 is CASSSRELERELPLDTQYF. The CDR3 coding sequence is TGTGCCAGCTCATCCCGTGAATTAGAGCGGGAGTTACCTTTGGATACGCAGTATTTT.

V and J are TRBV9 and TRBJ1-3; D unclear. V was cut by 4 bases and J by 1 base, with 12 bases left in between. CDR1 SGDLS and CDR2 YYNGEE come from the germline V gene. The CDR3 loop spans 15 amino acids. The CDR3 is CASSPRPTSGNTIYF. The CDR3 DNA reads TGTGCCAGCAGCCCCCGACCGACTTCTGGAAACACCATATATTTT.

This clone showed up just once. The V and J genes are TRBV11-2 and TRBJ1-1; possible D gene TRBD1, 5 bases. This CDR3 is 12 amino acids long. Per the germline V gene, CDR1 is SGHAT and CDR2 is FQNNGV. V shed 5 bases and J shed 7 bases, with 11 bases lying between them. CDR3 bases: TGTGCCAGCAGCCTAACAGGCTTTGAAGCTTTCTTT. The encoded protein is CASSLTGFEAFF.

The chain is built from TRBV10-2 and TRBJ2-3; D is ambiguous. The CDR3 extends over 12 amino acids. Germline CDR1 is WSHSY and CDR2 is SAAADI. The ends were cut back, 4 bases at V and 5 bases at J, with 7 bases in the middle. This CDR3 reads CASSVARDTQYF. In DNA, the CDR3 is TGCGCCAGCAGTGTTGCTAGAGATACGCAGTATTTT.

V and J are TRBV2 and TRBJ2-5; unclear D gene. The V and J ends lost 3 bases and 4 bases respectively, with 9 bases between them. The germline V gene has CDR1 SNHLY and CDR2 FYNNEI. The CDR3 contains 13 residues. The CDR3 reads CASSERQRETQYF. As DNA, the CDR3 is TGTGCCAGCAGTGAGCGGCAAAGAGAGACCCAGTACTTC. Supplemented by reference TRBV2 and TRBJ2-5, the full variable domain reads EPEVTQTPSHQVTQMGQEVILRCVPISNHLYFYWYRQILGQKVEFLVSFYNNEISEKSEIFDDQFSVERPDGSNFTLKIRSTKLEDSAMYFCASSERQRETQYFGPGTRLLVL.

This clone has only one observation. The chain employs TRBV28 and TRBJ1-4; 12 nucleotides agree with TRBD1. Losses at the gene ends were 5 bases for V and 3 bases for J; bases not matched to a gene: 16. Germline values: CDR1 MDHEN, CDR2 SYDVKM. The CDR3 is 20 residues long. The CDR3 here is CASSAWIRDRGRRANEKLFF. CDR3 DNA sequence: TGTGCCAGCAGTGCCTGGATCCGGGACAGGGGGCGTAGGGCTAATGAAAAACTGTTTTTT.

This sequence joins TRBV9 and TRBJ1-3; D might be TRBD1 (6 bases). Germline CDR1 is SGDLS and CDR2 is YYNGEE. Trimming took 1 base from V and 1 from J, leaving 12 bases between them. The CDR3 spans 16 residues. CDR3 sequence (DNA): TGTGCCAGCAGCGTACTTCACAGGGAGTCTGGAAACACCATATATTTT. This sequence encodes CASSVLHRESGNTIYF.

This clone came up a few times. The chain uses TRBV15 and TRBJ2-7, with TRBD2 matching over 7 bases. With V trimmed by 6 bases and J by 4 bases, 9 bases remained unmatched. The germline V gene has CDR1 LNHNV and CDR2 YYDKDF (reference sequence). The CDR3 sequence is 14 residues long. The CDR3 nucleotides are TGTGCCACCAGAGACGCGCGGGAGAGTTACGAGCAGTACTTC. Amino acids: CATRDARESYEQYF.

This CDR3 is CASSLTRGGHHEQFF. The CDR3 DNA sequence: TGTGCCAGCAGCTTAACGCGGGGAGGGCACCATGAGCAGTTCTTC. The chain combines TRBV7-3 with TRBJ2-1; TRBD2 agrees at 7 bases. This CDR3 has 15 amino acids. J lost 8 bases, V lost 0 bases, and 7 bases had no gene match. In germline, CDR1 is SGHTA, CDR2 FQGTGA.

V usage is TRBV24-1 and J usage is TRBJ1-1; D is undetermined. The length of the CDR3 is 13 residues. Per the germline V gene, CDR1 is KGHDR and CDR2 is SFDVKD. V was trimmed by 1 base and J by 3 bases, leaving 5 bases between them. CDR3 coding DNA: TGTGCCACCAGTGATTTCGGTTACACTGAAGCTTTCTTT. It yields the protein CATSDFGYTEAFF.

The gene calls are TRBV5-1 and TRBJ2-7; perhaps TRBD2 as D (6 bases). V lost 2 bases and J 1 base, leaving 13 bases between the germline ends. Germline CDR1 and CDR2: SGHRS and YFSETQ. The CDR3 contains 15 residues. CDR3 sequence: CASSFRGSLSYEQYF. CDR3 in DNA: TGCGCCAGCAGCTTTCGGGGGAGTCTGTCCTACGAGCAGTACTTC.

This clone was observed a few times. This chain connects TRBV28 to TRBJ1-5; 9 bases fit TRBD1. CDR3 length: 15 residues. J gave up 9 bases and V 6 bases, and 12 bases lay outside the gene matches. Germline CDR1 reads MDHEN; CDR2 reads SYDVKM. CDR3 residues: CASSYRDRASPPQHF. As DNA, the CDR3 is TGTGCCAGCAGCTACCGGGACAGGGCATCCCCGCCCCAGCATTTT. Full variable domain (outside the CDR3, taken from reference TRBV28 and TRBJ1-5): DVKVTQSSRYLVKRTGEKVFLECVQDMDHENMFWYRQDPGLGLRLIYFSYDVKMKEKGDIPEGYSVSREKKERFSLILESASTNQTSMYLCASSYRDRASPPQHFGDGTRLSIL.